This T cell receptor (beta chain) is from a study of blood T cell repertoires in COVID-19. Libraries were prepared by immunoSEQ multiplex PCR; TCRdb keeps only in-frame clonotypes and omits some of them. Of 380,000 or so clones listed, 70% to 90% are singletons. The V segment lost 6 bases and the J segment 3 bases; nucleotides outside the gene matches: 10. The CDR3 has 15 residues. The germline CDR1 and CDR2 sequences are MNHEY and SMNVEV (reference sequence). V usage is TRBV27 and J usage is TRBJ2-7, with 8 bases fitting TRBD1. The sequence was collected from a man younger than 45 who had recovered from COVID-19. Sequenced material: PBMCs or T cells enriched from blood (not recorded which). The CDR3 loop reads CASRPLPGGVYEQYF. In DNA form, the CDR3 reads TGTGCCAGCAGACCTCTCCCAGGGGGCGTCTACGAGCAGTACTTC.